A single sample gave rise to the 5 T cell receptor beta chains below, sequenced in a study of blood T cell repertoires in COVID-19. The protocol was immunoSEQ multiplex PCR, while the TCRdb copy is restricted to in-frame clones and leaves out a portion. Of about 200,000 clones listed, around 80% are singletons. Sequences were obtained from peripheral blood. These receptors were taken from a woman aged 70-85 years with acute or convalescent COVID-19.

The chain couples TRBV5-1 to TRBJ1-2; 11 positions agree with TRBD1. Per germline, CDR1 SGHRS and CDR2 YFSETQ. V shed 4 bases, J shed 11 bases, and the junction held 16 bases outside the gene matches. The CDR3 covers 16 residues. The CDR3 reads CASSLYGQGAGLVYTF. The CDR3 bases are TGCGCCAGCAGCCTCTACGGACAGGGGGCAGGATTAGTTTACACCTTC. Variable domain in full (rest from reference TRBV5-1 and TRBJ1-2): KAGVTQTPRYLIKTRGQQVTLSCSPISGHRSVSWYQQTPGQGLQFLFEYFSETQRNKGNFPGRFSGRQFSNSRSEMNVSTLELGDSALYLCASSLYGQGAGLVYTFGSGTRLTVV.

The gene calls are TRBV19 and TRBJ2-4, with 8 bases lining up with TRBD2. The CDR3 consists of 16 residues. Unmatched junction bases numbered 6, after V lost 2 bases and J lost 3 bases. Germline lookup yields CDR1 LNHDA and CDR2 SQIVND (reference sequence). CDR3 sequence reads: CASSIRRREVKNIQYF. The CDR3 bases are TGTGCCAGTAGTATACGGCGGCGGGAGGTCAAAAACATTCAGTACTTC.

CDR3 DNA: TGTGCCAGCAGCTTGTTACAGGGGGCGGGGGAGCAGTACTTC. It encodes CASSLLQGAGEQYF. The chain is built from TRBV11-2 and TRBJ2-7; 9 nucleotides align to TRBD1. The V and J ends lost 3 bases and 7 bases, in that order; junction bases with no gene match: 7. The CDR3 length is 14 residues. CDR1 is SGHAT and CDR2 is FQNNGV in the germline V gene. Using reference TRBV11-2 and TRBJ2-7 for the parts outside the CDR3, the full variable domain is EAGVAQSPRYKIIEKRQSVAFWCNPISGHATLYWYQQILGQGPKLLIQFQNNGVVDDSQLPKDRFSAERLKGVDSTLKIQPAKLEDSAVYLCASSLLQGAGEQYFGPGTRLTVT.

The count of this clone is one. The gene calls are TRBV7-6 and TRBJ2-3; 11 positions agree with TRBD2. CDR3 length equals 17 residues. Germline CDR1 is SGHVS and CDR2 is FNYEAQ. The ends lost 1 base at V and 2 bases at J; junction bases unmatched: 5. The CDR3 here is CASSLGVLAGVTDTQYF. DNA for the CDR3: TGTGCCAGCAGCTTAGGGGTACTAGCGGGAGTCACAGATACGCAGTATTTT. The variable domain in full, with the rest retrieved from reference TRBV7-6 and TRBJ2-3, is GAGVSQSPRYKVTKRGQDVALRCDPISGHVSLYWYRQALGQGPEFLTYFNYEAQQDKSGLPNDRFSAERPEGSISTLTIQRTEQRDSAMYRCASSLGVLAGVTDTQYFGPGTRLTVL.

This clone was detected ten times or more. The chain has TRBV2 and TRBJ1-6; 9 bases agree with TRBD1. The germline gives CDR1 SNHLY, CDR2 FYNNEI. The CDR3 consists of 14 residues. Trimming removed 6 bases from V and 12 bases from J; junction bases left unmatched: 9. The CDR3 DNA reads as TGTGCCAGCAGAAATTGGGACAGGGAAGGACCCCTCCACTTT. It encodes CASRNWDREGPLHF. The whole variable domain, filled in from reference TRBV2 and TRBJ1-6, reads EPEVTQTPSHQVTQMGQEVILRCVPISNHLYFYWYRQILGQKVEFLVSFYNNEISEKSEIFDDQFSVERPDGSNFTLKIRSTKLEDSAMYFCASRNWDREGPLHFGNGTRLTVT.